The clone carrying this T cell receptor (beta chain) was counted many times. Amplification of TCR alpha and beta CDR3 regions from RNA used iRepertoire nested multiplex PCR. TCRdb ran MiXCR on the multiplex PCR reads and lists one entry per CDR3 protein. The table lists 100,000 to 150,000 distinct CDR3 sequences, approximately 23% of them singletons. This CDR3 contains 12 residues. V lost 2 bases and J lost 5, with 4 bases in between. The sample originates from a study of glioma-infiltrating T cells. The TCR originated in a human donor with low-grade glioma or glioblastoma, undergoing nonglioma brain surgery, or in good health (not recorded which). Sequenced input: glioma tissue, nonneoplastic brain tissue, or PBMCs (not recorded which). The genes are TRBV12-3 or TRBV12-4 and TRBJ1-5; no clear D. CDR3 residues: CASSLKDQPQHF. CDR3 nucleotides: TGTGCCAGCAGTTTAAAGGATCAGCCCCAGCATTTT.